The clone carrying this TCR beta chain was picked up one time. Its antigen remains unknown. This sample was taken from a study of T-cell memory formation after mild COVID-19. Study-wide background: Clustering of TCRs was largely donor specific. The study, taken as a whole, reports: Most CD4+ clones that shrank were in CM and EM, while CD8+ ones turned up in EMRA.

Barcoded TCR alpha and TCR beta cDNA libraries with UMIs came from 5'RACE using constant-segment primers. Using its own MiXCR run on the 5' RACE reads, TCRdb lists one record per CDR3 protein. Among approximately 390,000 distinct CDR3 sequences listed, 16% were seen once. The CDR3 has 12 amino acids. CDR1 and CDR2 from the germline V gene are SGDLS and YYNGEE. The V end lost 3 bases, the J end lost 7 bases, and 10 bases lay between the germline ends. The receptor's source is a young man who had mild COVID-19 (a few samples of this study predate the infection). Cell type and time point are not known. The rearrangement joins TRBV9 to TRBJ2-5; D remains ambiguous. What was sequenced was PBMCs or a T cell subset sorted from them (not recorded which). In nucleotides, the CDR3 is TGTGCCAGCAGCGCTGGGCAAAGGACCCAGTACTTC. This gives the protein CASSAGQRTQYF.